This paragraph covers one T cell receptor beta chain sequence. The CDR3 spans 16 residues. CDR1 KGHDR and CDR2 SFDVKD come from the germline V gene. The J segment lost 5 bases and the V segment lost 5 bases, leaving 8 bases of the junction unmatched. TCRdb passed the RT-PCR reads through MiXCR, listing each CDR3 protein once. The sample has hundreds of thousands of distinct CDR3 sequences; 14% are singletons. The sequencing input was memory CD4+ T cells from blood. V is TRBV24-1 and J is TRBJ2-1; 10 bases line up with TRBD2. This receptor was obtained from a female donor in good health, serving as a healthy control. The CDR3 region has the DNA TGTGCCACCAGTGGGGCTAGCGGGAGCCATGACAATGAGCAGTTCTTC. Translated: CATSGASGSHDNEQFF.